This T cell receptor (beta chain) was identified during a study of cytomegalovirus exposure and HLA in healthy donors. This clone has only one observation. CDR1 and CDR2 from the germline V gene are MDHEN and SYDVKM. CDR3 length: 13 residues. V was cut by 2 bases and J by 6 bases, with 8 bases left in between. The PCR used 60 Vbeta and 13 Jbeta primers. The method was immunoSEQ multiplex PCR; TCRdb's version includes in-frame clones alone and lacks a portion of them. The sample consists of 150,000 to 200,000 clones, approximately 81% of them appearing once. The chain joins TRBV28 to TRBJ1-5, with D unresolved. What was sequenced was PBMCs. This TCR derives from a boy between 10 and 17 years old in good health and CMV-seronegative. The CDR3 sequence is CASSLIRGQPQHF. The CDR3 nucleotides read TGTGCCAGCAGTTTAATTCGGGGTCAGCCCCAGCATTTT.